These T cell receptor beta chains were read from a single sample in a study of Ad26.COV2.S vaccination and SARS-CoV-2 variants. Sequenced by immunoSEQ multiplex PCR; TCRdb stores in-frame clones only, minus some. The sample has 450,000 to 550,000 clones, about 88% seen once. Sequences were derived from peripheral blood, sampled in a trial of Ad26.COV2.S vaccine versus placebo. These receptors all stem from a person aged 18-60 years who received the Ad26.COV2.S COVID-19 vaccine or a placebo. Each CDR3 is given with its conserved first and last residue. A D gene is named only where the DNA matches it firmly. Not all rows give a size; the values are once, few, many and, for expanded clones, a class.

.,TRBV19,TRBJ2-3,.,TGTGCCAGTACTTGGGACGGCAGCACAGATACGCAGTATTTT,CASTWDGSTDTQYF
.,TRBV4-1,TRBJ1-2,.,TGCGCCAGCAGCCAAGGGGTGGCGGGCGGGATTAATGGCTACACCTTC,CASSQGVAGGINGYTF
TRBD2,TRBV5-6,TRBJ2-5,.,TGTGCCAGCAGCCCCCGTCGTGGGGGGGGAGGTTCAGAGACCCAGTACTTC,CASSPRRGGGGSETQYF
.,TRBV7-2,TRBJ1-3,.,TGTGCCAGCAGCTTAGATTACAGCAGAAACACCATATATTTT,CASSLDYSRNTIYF
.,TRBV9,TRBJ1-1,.,TGTGCCAGCAGCGCTGCTGCCGGGACTGAAGCTTTCTTT,CASSAAAGTEAFF
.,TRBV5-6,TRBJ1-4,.,TGTGCCAGCAGCCTCCCGGGTGAAAAACTGTTTTTT,CASSLPGEKLFF
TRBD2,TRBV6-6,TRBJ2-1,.,TGTGCCAGCAGTTACCGTAGCGGGGGCTCCTACAATGAGCAGTTCTTC,CASSYRSGGSYNEQFF
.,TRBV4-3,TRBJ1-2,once,TGCGCCAGCAGCCTGGAGACAGGTCCTTACAATGGCTACACCTTC,CASSLETGPYNGYTF
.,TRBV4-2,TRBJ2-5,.,TGTGCCAGCAGCCAAAGGGGGGGCAGACAAGAGACCCAGTACTTC,CASSQRGGRQETQYF
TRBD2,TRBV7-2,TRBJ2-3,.,TGTGCCAGCAGCTTAGTCGCCGGGGGGGCGGGAGATACGCAGTATTTT,CASSLVAGGAGDTQYF
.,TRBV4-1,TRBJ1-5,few,TGCGCCAGCAGCCAAGTTGGACAGCCCCAGCATTTT,CASSQVGQPQHF
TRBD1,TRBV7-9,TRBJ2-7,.,TGTGCCAGCAGCTCTATGGGACAGGGTAGAAACGAGCAGTACTTC,CASSSMGQGRNEQYF
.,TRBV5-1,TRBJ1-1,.,TGCGCCAGCAGCTTGTTTAGTAACGGAGGAAGCACTTTCTTT,CASSLFSNGGSTFF
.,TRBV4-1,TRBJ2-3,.,TGCGCCAGCAGCCAAGGGGCCCTTAGGGCAGGGAAAACAACAGATACGCAGTATTTT,CASSQGALRAGKTTDTQYF
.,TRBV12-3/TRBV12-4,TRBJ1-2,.,TGTGCCAGCAGTCCCCTTCAAGGGAAATACACCTTC,CASSPLQGKYTF
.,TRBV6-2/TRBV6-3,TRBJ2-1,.,TGTGCCAGCAGTTACGGAACCCATGAGCAGTTCTTC,CASSYGTHEQFF
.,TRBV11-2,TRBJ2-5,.,TGTGCCAGCAGCCTCTCTACAATCGGGACCCAGTACTTC,CASSLSTIGTQYF
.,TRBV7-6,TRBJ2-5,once,TGTGCCAGCAGCCTCAACCAAGAGACCCAGTACTTC,CASSLNQETQYF
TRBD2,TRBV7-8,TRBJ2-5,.,TGTGCCAGCAGCTGGGGACGGGGGGGGACCCAGTACTTC,CASSWGRGGTQYF
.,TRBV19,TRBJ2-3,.,TGTGCCAGTTCGGTGGGAGATACGCAGTATTTT,CASSVGDTQYF
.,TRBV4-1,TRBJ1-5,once,TGCGCCAGCAGCCTACGAGAGGGGTCCCAGCCCCAGCATTTT,CASSLREGSQPQHF
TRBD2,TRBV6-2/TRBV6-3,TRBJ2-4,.,TGTGCCAGCAGCCGAGCGGGGGGCCACATTCAGTACTTC,CASSRAGGHIQYF
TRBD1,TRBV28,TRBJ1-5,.,TGTGCCAGCACCAAAGGACAGGGAAGTTATAGCAATCAGCCCCAGCATTTT,CASTKGQGSYSNQPQHF
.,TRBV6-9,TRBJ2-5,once,TGTGCCAGCAGACCCCGCGGCAGAAATGCTTTGGAGACCCAGTACTTC,CASRPRGRNALETQYF
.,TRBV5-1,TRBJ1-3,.,TGCGCCAGCAGTCTCGGCACACAGAGCTCTGGAAACACCATATATTTT,CASSLGTQSSGNTIYF
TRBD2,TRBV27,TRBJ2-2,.,TGTGCCAGCAGCCTAGGTAGCGGGGGTACCGGGGAGCTGTTTTTT,CASSLGSGGTGELFF
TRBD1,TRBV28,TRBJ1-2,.,TGTGCCAGCCAGAAGAGGGACAGGGGTACGTGGGGCTACACCTTC,CASQKRDRGTWGYTF
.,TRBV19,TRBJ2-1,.,TGTGCCAGTAGTATCAGGACTGGCGGGCCGTACAATGAGCAGTTCTTC,CASSIRTGGPYNEQFF
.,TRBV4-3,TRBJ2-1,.,TGCGCCAGCAGCCAGGGGGGGGCCCTTAACAATGAGCAGTTCTTC,CASSQGGALNNEQFF
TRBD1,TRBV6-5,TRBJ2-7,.,TGTGCCAGCAGACCTGGGACAGGTGTTGGGTACGAGCAGTACTTC,CASRPGTGVGYEQYF